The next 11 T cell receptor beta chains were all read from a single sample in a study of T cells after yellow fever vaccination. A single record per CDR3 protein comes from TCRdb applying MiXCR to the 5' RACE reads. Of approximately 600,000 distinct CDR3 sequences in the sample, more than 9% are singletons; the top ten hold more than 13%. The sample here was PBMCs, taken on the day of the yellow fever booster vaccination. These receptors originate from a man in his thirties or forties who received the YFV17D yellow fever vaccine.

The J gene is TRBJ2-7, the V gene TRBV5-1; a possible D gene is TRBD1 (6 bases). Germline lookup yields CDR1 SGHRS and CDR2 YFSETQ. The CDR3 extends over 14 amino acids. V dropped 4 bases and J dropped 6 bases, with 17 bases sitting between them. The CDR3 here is CASSQSHRAGEQYF. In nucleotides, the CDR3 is TGCGCCAGCAGCCAGAGCCACAGGGCGGGCGAGCAGTACTTC.

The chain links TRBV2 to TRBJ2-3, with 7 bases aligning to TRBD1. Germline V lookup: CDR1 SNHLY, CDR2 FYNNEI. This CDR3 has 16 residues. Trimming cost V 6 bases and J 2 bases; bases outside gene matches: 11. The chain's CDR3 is CASSLMDRTYTDTQYF. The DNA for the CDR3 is TGTGCCAGCAGCCTCATGGACAGGACTTACACAGATACGCAGTATTTT.

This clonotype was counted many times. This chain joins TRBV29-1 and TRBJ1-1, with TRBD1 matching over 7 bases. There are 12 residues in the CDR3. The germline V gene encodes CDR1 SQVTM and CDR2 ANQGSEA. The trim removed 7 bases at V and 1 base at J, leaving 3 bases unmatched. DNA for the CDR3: TGCAGCGGGCGGACAGGGAACACTGAAGCTTTCTTT. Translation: CSGRTGNTEAFF.

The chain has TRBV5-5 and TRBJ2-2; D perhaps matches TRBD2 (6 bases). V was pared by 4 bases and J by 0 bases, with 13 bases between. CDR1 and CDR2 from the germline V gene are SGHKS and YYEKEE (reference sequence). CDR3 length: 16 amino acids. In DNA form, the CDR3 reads TGTGCCAGCAGCCGATGGTCGGGAGCGAACACCGGGGAGCTGTTTTTT. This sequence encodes CASSRWSGANTGELFF. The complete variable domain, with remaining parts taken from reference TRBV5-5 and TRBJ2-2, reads DAGVTQSPTHLIKTRGQQVTLRCSPISGHKSVSWYQQVLGQGPQFIFQYYEKEERGRGNFPDRFSARQFPNYSSELNVNALLLGDSALYLCASSRWSGANTGELFFGEGSRLTVL.

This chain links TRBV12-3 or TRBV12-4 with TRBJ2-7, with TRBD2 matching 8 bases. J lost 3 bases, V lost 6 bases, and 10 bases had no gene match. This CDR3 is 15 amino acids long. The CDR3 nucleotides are TGTGCCAGCAGACCGGGGTTAAGCGGGGGCTACGAGCAGTACTTC. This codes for CASRPGLSGGYEQYF.

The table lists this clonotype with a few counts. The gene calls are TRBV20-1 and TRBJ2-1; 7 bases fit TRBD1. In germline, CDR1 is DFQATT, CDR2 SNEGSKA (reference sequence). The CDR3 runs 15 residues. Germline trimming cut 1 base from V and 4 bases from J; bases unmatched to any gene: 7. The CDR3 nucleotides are TGCAGTGCTAGAGTCGGGGCAGGGGGTTACAATGAGCAGTTCTTC. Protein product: CSARVGAGGYNEQFF.

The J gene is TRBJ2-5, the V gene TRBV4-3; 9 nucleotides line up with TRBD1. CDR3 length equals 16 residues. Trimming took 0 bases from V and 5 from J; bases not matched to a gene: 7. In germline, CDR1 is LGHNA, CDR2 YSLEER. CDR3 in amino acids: CASSQERTGDGETQYF. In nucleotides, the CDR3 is TGCGCCAGCAGCCAAGAAAGGACAGGGGATGGGGAGACCCAGTACTTC.

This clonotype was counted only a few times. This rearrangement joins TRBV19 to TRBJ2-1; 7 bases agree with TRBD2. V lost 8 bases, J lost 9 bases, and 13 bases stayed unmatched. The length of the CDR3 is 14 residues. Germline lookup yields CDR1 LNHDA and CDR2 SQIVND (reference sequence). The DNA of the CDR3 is TGTGCCAGTGGGCGGGGGAGCATCATGGGTGAGCAGTTCTTC. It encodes CASGRGSIMGEQFF.

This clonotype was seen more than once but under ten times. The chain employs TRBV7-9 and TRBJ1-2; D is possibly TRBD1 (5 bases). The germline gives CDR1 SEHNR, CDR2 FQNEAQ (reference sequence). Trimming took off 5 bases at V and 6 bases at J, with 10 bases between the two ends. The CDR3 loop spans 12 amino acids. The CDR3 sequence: CASSQTVDGYTF. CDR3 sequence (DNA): TGTGCCAGCAGCCAGACAGTTGATGGCTACACCTTC.

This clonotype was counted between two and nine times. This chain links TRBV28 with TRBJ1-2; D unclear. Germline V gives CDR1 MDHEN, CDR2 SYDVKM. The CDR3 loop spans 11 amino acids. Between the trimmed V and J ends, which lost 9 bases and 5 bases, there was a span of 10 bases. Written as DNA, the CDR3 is TGTGCCAGTGCCGGACGTTATGGCTACACCTTC. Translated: CASAGRYGYTF.

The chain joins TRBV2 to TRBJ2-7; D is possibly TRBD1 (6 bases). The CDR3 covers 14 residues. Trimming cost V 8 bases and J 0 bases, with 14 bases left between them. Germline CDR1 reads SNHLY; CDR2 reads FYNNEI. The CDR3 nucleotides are TGTGCCAGCGGGTCTGACAGGAGCTCCTACGAGCAGTACTTC. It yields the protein CASGSDRSSYEQYF.